The clone carrying this TCR beta chain occurred a few times. Antigen unknown. This entry is derived from a study of response to subunit inactivated influenza vaccine. TCRdb re-derived calls from the RT-PCR reads in MiXCR, one entry per CDR3 protein. The data show 150,000 to 200,000 distinct CDR3 sequences, approximately 12% seen once. Study-wide findings and caveats: New T cells are recruited in small numbers by each seasonal influenza vaccination, according to the authors' suggestion.

The CDR3 spans 10 residues. V was cut by 4 bases and J by 1 base, with 1 base left in between. Germline V gives CDR1 SQVTM, CDR2 ANQGSEA. V gene TRBV29-1 combines with J gene TRBJ1-1; D not resolved. This clonotype originated in a man between 50 and 69 years old who received an inactivated influenza vaccine. The specimen comprised CD8+ T cells sorted from PBMCs, sampled approximately 25 months after vaccination. CDR3 sequence (DNA): TGCAGCGTTGGGAACACTGAAGCTTTCTTT. It is translated as CSVGNTEAFF.